This TCR beta chain was observed in a study of T cell repertoires in cytomegalovirus infection. Study at large: Through public TCR beta signatures, both CMV infection and matching HLA type were indicated. Points from the study as a whole: HLA-C-restricted CMV-specific TCR beta clonotypes prevailed in the ex vivo response.

TCRdb re-derived calls from the reads in MiXCR, one entry per CDR3 protein. Seen here are some 400,000 distinct CDR3 sequences, about a sixth observed once, and the top ten hold 8.7%. A word on this clonotype: Its antigen is as yet unknown.

The CDR3 length is 11 residues. Trimming removed 4 bases at V and 4 bases at J, with 5 bases between. Germline values: CDR1 SQVTM, CDR2 ANQGSEA. The chain carries TRBV29-1 and TRBJ1-3; D gene ambiguous. The sequenced sample was PBMCs. The clonotype was recovered from a human donor in good health (CMV status not recorded). Some clones in this sample may be carry-over from other donors' samples. CDR3 protein: CSVGVGNTIYF. The CDR3 nucleotides are TGCAGCGTTGGAGTGGGAAACACCATATATTTT.